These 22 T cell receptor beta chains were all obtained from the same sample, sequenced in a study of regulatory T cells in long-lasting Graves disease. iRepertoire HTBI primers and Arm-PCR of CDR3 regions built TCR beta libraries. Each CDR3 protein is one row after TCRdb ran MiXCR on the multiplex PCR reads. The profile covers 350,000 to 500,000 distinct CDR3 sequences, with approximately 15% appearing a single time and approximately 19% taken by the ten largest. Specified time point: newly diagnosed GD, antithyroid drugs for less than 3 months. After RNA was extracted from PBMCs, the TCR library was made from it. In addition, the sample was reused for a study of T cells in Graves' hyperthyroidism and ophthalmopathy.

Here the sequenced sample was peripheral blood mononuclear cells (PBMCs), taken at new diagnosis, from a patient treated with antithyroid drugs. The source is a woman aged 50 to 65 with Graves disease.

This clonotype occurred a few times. The CDR3 DNA reads as TGTGCCAGCAGTCCCAGACTGGGGGGTAGCACAGATACGCAGTATTTT. Translating gives CASSPRLGGSTDTQYF. The rearrangement links TRBV28 to TRBJ2-3; weak D call: TRBD2 (6 bases). V was pared by 5 bases and J by 0 bases, with 15 bases between. The germline V gene encodes CDR1 MDHEN and CDR2 SYDVKM. The CDR3 consists of 16 residues.

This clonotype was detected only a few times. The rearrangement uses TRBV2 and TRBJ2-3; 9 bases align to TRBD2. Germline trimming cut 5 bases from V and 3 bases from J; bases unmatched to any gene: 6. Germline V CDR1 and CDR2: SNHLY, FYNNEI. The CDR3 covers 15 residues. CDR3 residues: CASSFIAGETDTQYF. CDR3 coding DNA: TGTGCCAGCAGTTTCATAGCGGGAGAAACAGATACGCAGTATTTT.

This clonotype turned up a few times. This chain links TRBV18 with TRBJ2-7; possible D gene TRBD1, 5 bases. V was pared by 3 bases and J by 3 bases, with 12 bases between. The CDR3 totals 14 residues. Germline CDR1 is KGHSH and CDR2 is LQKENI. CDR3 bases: TGTGCCAGCTCACCGGACAACCCCGGCTACGAGCAGTACTTC. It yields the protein CASSPDNPGYEQYF. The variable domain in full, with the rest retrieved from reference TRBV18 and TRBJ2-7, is NAGVMQNPRHLVRRRGQEARLRCSPMKGHSHVYWYRQLPEEGLKFMVYLQKENIIDESGMPKERFSAEFPKEGPSILRIQQVVRGDSAAYFCASSPDNPGYEQYFGPGTRLTVT.

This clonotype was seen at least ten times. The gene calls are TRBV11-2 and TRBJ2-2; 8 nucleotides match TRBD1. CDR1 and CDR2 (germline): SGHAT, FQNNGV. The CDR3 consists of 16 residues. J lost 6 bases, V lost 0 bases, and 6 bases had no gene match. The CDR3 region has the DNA TGTGCCAGCAGCTTAGAGGGGACAGGTCCCCCCGGGGAGCTGTTTTTT. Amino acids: CASSLEGTGPPGELFF.

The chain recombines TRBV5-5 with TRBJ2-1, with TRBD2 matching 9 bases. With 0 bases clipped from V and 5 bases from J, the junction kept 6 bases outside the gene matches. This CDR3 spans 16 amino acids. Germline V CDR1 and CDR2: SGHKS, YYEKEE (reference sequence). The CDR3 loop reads CASSLGSSGTHNEQFF. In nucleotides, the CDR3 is TGTGCCAGCAGCTTGGGGTCTAGCGGGACCCACAATGAGCAGTTCTTC. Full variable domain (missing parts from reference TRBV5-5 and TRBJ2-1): DAGVTQSPTHLIKTRGQQVTLRCSPISGHKSVSWYQQVLGQGPQFIFQYYEKEERGRGNFPDRFSARQFPNYSSELNVNALLLGDSALYLCASSLGSSGTHNEQFFGPGTRLTVL.

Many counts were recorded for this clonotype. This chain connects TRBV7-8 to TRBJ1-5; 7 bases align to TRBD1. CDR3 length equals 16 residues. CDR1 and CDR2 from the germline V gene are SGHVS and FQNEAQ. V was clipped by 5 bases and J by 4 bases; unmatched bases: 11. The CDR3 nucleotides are TGTGCCAGCAGCCCCTTCGACAGGGTGGATAATCAGCCCCAGCATTTT. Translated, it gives CASSPFDRVDNQPQHF.

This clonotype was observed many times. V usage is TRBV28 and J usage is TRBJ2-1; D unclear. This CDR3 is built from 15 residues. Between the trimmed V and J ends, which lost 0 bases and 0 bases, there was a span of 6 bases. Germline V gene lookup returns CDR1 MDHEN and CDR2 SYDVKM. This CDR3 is CASSLWFGSYNEQFF. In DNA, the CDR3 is TGTGCCAGCAGTTTATGGTTCGGCTCCTACAATGAGCAGTTCTTC.

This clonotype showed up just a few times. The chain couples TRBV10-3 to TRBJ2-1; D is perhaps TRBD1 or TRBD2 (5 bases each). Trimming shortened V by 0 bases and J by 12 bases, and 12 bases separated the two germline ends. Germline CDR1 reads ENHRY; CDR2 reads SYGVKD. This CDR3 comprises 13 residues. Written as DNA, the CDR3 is TGTGCCATCAGTGAGTCCTTGGGGACCCGGCAGTTCTTC. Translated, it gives CAISESLGTRQFF.

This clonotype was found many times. The CDR3 region is CASTLAGTGAYEQYF. The DNA of the CDR3 is TGTGCCAGCACCCTTGCTGGGACAGGGGCGTACGAGCAGTACTTC. This chain links TRBV7-9 with TRBJ2-7, with 10 bases fitting TRBD1. CDR1 SEHNR and CDR2 FQNEAQ come from the germline V gene (reference sequence). The J segment lost 4 bases and the V segment lost 7 bases, leaving 10 bases of the junction unmatched. This CDR3 has 15 amino acids.

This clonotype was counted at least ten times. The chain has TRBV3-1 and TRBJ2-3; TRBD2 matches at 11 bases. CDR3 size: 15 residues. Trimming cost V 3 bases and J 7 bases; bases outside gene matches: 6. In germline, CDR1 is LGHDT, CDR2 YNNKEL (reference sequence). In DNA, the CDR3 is TGTGCCAGCAGCCAGACTAGCGGGAATAAGAATACGCAGTATTTT. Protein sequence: CASSQTSGNKNTQYF.

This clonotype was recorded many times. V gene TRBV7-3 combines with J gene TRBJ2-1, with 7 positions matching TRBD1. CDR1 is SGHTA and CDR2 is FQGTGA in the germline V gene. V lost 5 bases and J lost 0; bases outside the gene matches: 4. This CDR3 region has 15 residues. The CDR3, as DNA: TGTGCCAGCAGCCCAGGGGACAGCTCCTACAATGAGCAGTTCTTC. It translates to CASSPGDSSYNEQFF.

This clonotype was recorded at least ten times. The CDR3 is CASSSSGTLNTGELFF. In DNA form, the CDR3 reads TGTGCCAGCAGCTCTAGCGGAACCTTGAACACCGGGGAGCTGTTTTTT. V usage is TRBV7-3 and J usage is TRBJ2-2; 7 nucleotides line up with TRBD2. Looked up from germline, CDR1 is SGHTA and CDR2 is FQGTGA. V trimming: 4 bases; J trimming: 1 base; junction bases outside the gene matches: 6. CDR3 length: 16 amino acids.

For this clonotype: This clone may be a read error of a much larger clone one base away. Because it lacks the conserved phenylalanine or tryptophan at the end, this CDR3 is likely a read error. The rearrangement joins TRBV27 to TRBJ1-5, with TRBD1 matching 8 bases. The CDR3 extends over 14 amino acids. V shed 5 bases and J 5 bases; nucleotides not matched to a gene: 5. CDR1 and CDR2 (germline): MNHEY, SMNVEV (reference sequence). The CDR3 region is CASSLDRGHQPQHS. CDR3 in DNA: TGTGCCAGCAGTCTCGACAGGGGACATCAGCCCCAGCATTCT.

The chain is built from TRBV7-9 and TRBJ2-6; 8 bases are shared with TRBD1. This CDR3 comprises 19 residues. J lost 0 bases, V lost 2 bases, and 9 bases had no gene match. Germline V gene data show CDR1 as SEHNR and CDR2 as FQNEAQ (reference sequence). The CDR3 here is CASSLSRGQVLSGANVLTF. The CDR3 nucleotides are TGTGCCAGCAGCTTAAGTAGGGGACAGGTTCTCTCTGGGGCCAACGTCCTGACTTTC.

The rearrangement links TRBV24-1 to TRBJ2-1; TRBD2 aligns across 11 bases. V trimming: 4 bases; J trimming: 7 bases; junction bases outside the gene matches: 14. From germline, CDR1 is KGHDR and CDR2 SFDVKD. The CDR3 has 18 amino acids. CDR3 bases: TGTGCCACCAGTGACCCATCTATAGCGACTAGCGGGAAGAATGAGCAGTTCTTC. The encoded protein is CATSDPSIATSGKNEQFF.

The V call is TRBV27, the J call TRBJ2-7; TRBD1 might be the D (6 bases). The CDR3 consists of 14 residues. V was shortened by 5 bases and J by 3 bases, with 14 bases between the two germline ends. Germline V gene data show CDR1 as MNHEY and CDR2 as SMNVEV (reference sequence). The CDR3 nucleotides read TGTGCCAGCAGTCATCAGGGGTTTTTCTACGAGCAGTACTTC. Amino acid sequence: CASSHQGFFYEQYF.

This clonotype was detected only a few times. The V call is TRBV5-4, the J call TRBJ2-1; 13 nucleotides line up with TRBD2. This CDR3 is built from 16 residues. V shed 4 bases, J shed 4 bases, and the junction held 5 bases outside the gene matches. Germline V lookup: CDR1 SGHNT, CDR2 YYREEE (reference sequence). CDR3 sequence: CASSTGLAGVYNEQFF. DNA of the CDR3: TGTGCCAGCAGCACCGGACTAGCGGGAGTGTACAATGAGCAGTTCTTC.

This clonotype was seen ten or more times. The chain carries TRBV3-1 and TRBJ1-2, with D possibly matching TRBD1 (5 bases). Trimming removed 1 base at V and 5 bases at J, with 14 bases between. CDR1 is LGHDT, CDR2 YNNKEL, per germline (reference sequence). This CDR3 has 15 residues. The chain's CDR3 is CASSQVAGEIYGYTF. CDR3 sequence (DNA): TGTGCCAGCAGCCAAGTCGCGGGGGAGATATATGGCTACACCTTC.

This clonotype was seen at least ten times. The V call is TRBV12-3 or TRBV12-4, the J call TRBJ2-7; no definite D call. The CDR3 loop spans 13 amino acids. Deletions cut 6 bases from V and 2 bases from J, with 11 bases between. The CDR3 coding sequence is TGTGCCAGCAGACCTGGACGGGCCTACGAGCAGTACTTC. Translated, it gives CASRPGRAYEQYF.

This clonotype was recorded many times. CDR3 protein: CAWKSYHSYGYTF. DNA for the CDR3: TGTGCCTGGAAATCATACCACTCCTATGGCTACACCTTC. The chain combines TRBV30 with TRBJ1-2; D remains unclear. The germline CDR1 and CDR2 sequences are GTSNPN and SVGIG (reference sequence). The CDR3 covers 13 residues. V lost 4 bases, J lost 4 bases, and 13 bases lay in between.

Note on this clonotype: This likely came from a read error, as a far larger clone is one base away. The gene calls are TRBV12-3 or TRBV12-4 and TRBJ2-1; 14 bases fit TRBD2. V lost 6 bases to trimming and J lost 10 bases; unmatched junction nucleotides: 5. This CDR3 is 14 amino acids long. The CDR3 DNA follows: TGTGCCAGCAGCGGGACTAGCGGGAGTAGCGAGCAGTTCTTC. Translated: CASSGTSGSSEQFF.

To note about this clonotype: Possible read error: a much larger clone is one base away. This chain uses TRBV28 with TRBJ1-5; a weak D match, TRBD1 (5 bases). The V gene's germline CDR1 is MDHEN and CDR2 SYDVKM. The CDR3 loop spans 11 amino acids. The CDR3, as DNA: TGTGTCGCGGGGGGCAATCAGCCCCAGCATTTT. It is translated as CVAGGNQPQHF.